These 23 T cell receptor beta chains came from one sample sequenced in a study of beta chain features in type 1 diabetes. Expressed TCRB transcripts were sequenced because the isolated RNA had all been reverse transcribed beforehand. This table comes from immunoSEQ multiplex PCR, and its TCRdb copy is limited to in-frame clones, with some not included. The table has hundreds of thousands of clones, approximately 30% seen once; the top ten hold roughly 0.06%. Sequenced input: naive CD4+ T cells from blood. All receptors derive from a man between 18 and 29 years old in good health.

This clone was seen a few times. This chain links TRBV19 with TRBJ1-2; the match to TRBD1 covers 10 bases. The germline V gene encodes CDR1 LNHDA and CDR2 SQIVND (reference sequence). Trimming cost V 4 bases and J 4 bases; bases outside gene matches: 15. The CDR3 extends over 18 amino acids. The CDR3: CASSTRSPGTGATYGYTF. The CDR3 DNA follows: TGTGCCAGTAGTACCCGAAGCCCCGGGACAGGGGCTACCTATGGCTACACCTTC.

The rearrangement uses TRBV28 and TRBJ1-1; TRBD1 agrees at 7 bases. J was trimmed by 1 base and V by 6 bases; bases with no gene match: 8. The CDR3 spans 15 residues. The V gene's germline CDR1 is MDHEN and CDR2 SYDVKM. DNA for the CDR3: TGTGCCAGCAGCCCCCGACAGGGATGGAACACTGAAGCTTTCTTT. This gives the protein CASSPRQGWNTEAFF. Variable domain in full (rest from reference TRBV28 and TRBJ1-1): DVKVTQSSRYLVKRTGEKVFLECVQDMDHENMFWYRQDPGLGLRLIYFSYDVKMKEKGDIPEGYSVSREKKERFSLILESASTNQTSMYLCASSPRQGWNTEAFFGQGTRLTVV.

The chain recombines TRBV7-9 with TRBJ2-2; D is uncertain. Trimming took off 6 bases at V and 5 bases at J, with 10 bases between the two ends. The CDR3 runs to 13 residues. The germline V gene encodes CDR1 SEHNR and CDR2 FQNEAQ (reference sequence). CDR3 loop: CASRPSWTGELFF. The CDR3 coding sequence is TGTGCCAGCAGGCCGAGTTGGACCGGGGAGCTGTTTTTT.

This chain joins TRBV7-8 and TRBJ2-6; D ambiguous. Germline CDR1 reads SGHVS; CDR2 reads FQNEAQ. The CDR3 runs to 17 residues. With 1 base removed from V and 0 bases from J, the gap between germline ends came to 10 bases. CDR3 sequence: CASSLGYRGSGANVLTF. DNA of the CDR3: TGTGCCAGCAGCTTAGGATATAGAGGCTCTGGGGCCAACGTCCTGACTTTC.

The V gene is TRBV4-2, the J gene TRBJ1-4; 9 bases map to TRBD1. Unmatched junction bases numbered 5, after V lost 1 base and J lost 8 bases. Germline V gene lookup returns CDR1 LGHNA and CDR2 YNFKEQ. The CDR3 has 15 amino acids. The CDR3 loop reads CASSQGDRAGEKLFF. The CDR3 coding sequence is TGTGCCAGCAGCCAAGGGGACAGGGCCGGAGAAAAACTGTTTTTT.

This clone was seen a handful of times. The V call is TRBV23-1, the J call TRBJ2-5, with 7 bases matching TRBD1. TRBV23-1 has ORF status, its function being uncertain. The CDR3 has 16 residues. J gave up 5 bases and V 0 bases, and 9 bases lay outside the gene matches. CDR3 DNA: TGCGCCAGCAGTCAATCGGAAGGGCAGGGACAGGAGACCCAGTACTTC. Translated, it gives CASSQSEGQGQETQYF.

The CDR3 coding sequence is TGTGCCTGGAGCACCGGGACACGCTACGAGCAGTACTTC. Amino acids: CAWSTGTRYEQYF. The V and J genes are TRBV30 and TRBJ2-7, with a possible D match to TRBD1 (6 bases). The germline V and J ends were trimmed by 3 bases and 3 bases, with 12 bases remaining between them. The CDR3 runs 13 residues. Looked up from germline, CDR1 is GTSNPN and CDR2 is SVGIG (reference sequence).

This clone was observed a few times. V and J are TRBV30 and TRBJ2-7; a weak D match, TRBD2 (5 bases). CDR1 is GTSNPN, CDR2 SVGIG, per germline (reference sequence). V was clipped by 4 bases and J by 3 bases, with 13 bases between them. CDR3 length: 13 amino acids. This chain's CDR3 is CAWTRGLLYEQYF. DNA of the CDR3: TGTGCCTGGACTCGAGGGTTACTCTACGAGCAGTACTTC.

The gene calls are TRBV9 and TRBJ2-3, with no clear D. V was clipped by 3 bases and J by 0 bases, with 8 bases between them. In germline, CDR1 is SGDLS, CDR2 YYNGEE. The length of the CDR3 is 14 residues. CDR3 protein: CASSAQTSTDTQYF. The DNA of the CDR3 is TGTGCCAGCAGCGCCCAGACAAGCACAGATACGCAGTATTTT.

This clone was detected only a few times. The J gene is TRBJ2-7, the V gene TRBV6-6, with D possibly being TRBD2 (6 bases). The CDR3 sequence is 13 residues long. Trimming removed 1 base at V and 3 bases at J, with 7 bases between. Germline CDR1 is MNHNY and CDR2 is SVGAGI (reference sequence). The CDR3 DNA follows: TGTGCCAGCAGTTACTGGGAGGACTACGAGCAGTACTTC. Translation: CASSYWEDYEQYF.

This clone occurred a few times. The chain combines TRBV29-1 with TRBJ2-5, with a possible D match to TRBD1 (6 bases). The ends were cut back, 6 bases at V and 5 bases at J, with 13 bases in the middle. Looked up from germline, CDR1 is SQVTM and CDR2 is ANQGSEA. There are 12 residues in the CDR3. This chain's CDR3 is CSVATGAETQYF. The CDR3 bases are TGCAGCGTAGCGACAGGTGCGGAGACCCAGTACTTC.

Notes on this clone: Its ends do not fully match the called genes, so a read error is possible. The rearrangement links TRBV29-1 to TRBJ1-2, with 8 bases aligning to TRBD1. Germline V gene sequence: CDR1 SQVTM, CDR2 ANQGSEA. The length of the CDR3 is 11 residues. In DNA, the CDR3 is TGCAGCGTGGAAGGACAGGGCTTAGACACCTTC. Translation: CSVEGQGLDTF.

This clone was seen more than once but under ten times. The rearrangement joins TRBV7-8 to TRBJ2-7; D is tentatively TRBD1 or TRBD2 (5 bases each). The germline gives CDR1 SGHVS, CDR2 FQNEAQ. The CDR3 loop spans 14 amino acids. Deletions cut 4 bases from V and 1 base from J, with 11 bases between. This chain's CDR3 is CASSSGTLSYEQYF. The CDR3 DNA follows: TGTGCCAGCAGCTCCGGGACGCTTTCCTACGAGCAGTACTTC.

The CDR3 sequence: CASSESIRGAGQFF. The CDR3 DNA follows: TGTGCCAGCAGTGAAAGTATCAGGGGCGCTGGGCAGTTCTTC. The chain employs TRBV2 and TRBJ2-1, with D tentatively TRBD1 (6 bases). V was cut by 2 bases and J by 12 bases, with 17 bases left in between. Germline assignment: CDR1 SNHLY and CDR2 FYNNEI. The CDR3 has 14 amino acids.

This chain uses TRBV28 with TRBJ2-7; 8 bases are a match to TRBD1. V was pared by 6 bases and J by 7 bases, with 8 bases of the junction left unmatched. Per the germline V gene, CDR1 is MDHEN and CDR2 is SYDVKM. The CDR3 length is 13 residues. Written as DNA, the CDR3 is TGTGCCAGCAGGCAACAGGGGGAAGGGGAGCAGTACTTC. This sequence encodes CASRQQGEGEQYF. Drawing the rest from reference TRBV28 and TRBJ2-7, the complete variable domain is DVKVTQSSRYLVKRTGEKVFLECVQDMDHENMFWYRQDPGLGLRLIYFSYDVKMKEKGDIPEGYSVSREKKERFSLILESASTNQTSMYLCASRQQGEGEQYFGPGTRLTVT.

The table lists this clone with a few counts. The chain links TRBV5-4 to TRBJ2-4; 8 nucleotides line up with TRBD2. The J segment lost 5 bases and the V segment lost 3 bases, leaving 4 bases of the junction unmatched. Per germline, CDR1 SGHNT and CDR2 YYREEE (reference sequence). This CDR3 is 14 amino acids long. The CDR3 is CASSSGTSQNIQYF. In DNA, the CDR3 is TGTGCCAGCAGCTCCGGGACTAGTCAAAACATTCAGTACTTC.

Only a few counts were recorded for this clone. CDR3 DNA: TGCAGCGTTGGTCAGGGGCTAATGAACACTGAAGCTTTCTTT. Its protein is CSVGQGLMNTEAFF. This rearrangement joins TRBV29-1 to TRBJ1-1; tentatively, D is TRBD1 (6 bases). CDR3 length: 14 residues. The V gene's germline CDR1 is SQVTM and CDR2 ANQGSEA. The V and J ends lost 4 bases and 0 bases respectively, with 12 bases between them.

V usage is TRBV2 and J usage is TRBJ2-6; D remains ambiguous. V gave up 3 bases and J gave up 0 bases, with 6 bases separating them. Germline CDR1 SNHLY, CDR2 FYNNEI. The CDR3 consists of 15 residues. The CDR3 coding sequence is TGTGCCAGCAGTGATCGCCGCTCTGGGGCCAACGTCCTGACTTTC. Translating gives CASSDRRSGANVLTF.

The chain joins TRBV7-2 to TRBJ2-3; the D is unclear. Germline values: CDR1 SGHTA, CDR2 FQGNSA. This CDR3 has 17 residues. V shed 2 bases and J shed 6 bases, with 21 bases lying between them. The chain's CDR3 is CASSLTAASSGRDTQYF. The CDR3 region has the DNA TGTGCCAGCAGCTTAACGGCTGCGTCCTCAGGAAGGGATACGCAGTATTTT.

The chain employs TRBV5-4 and TRBJ2-3; TRBD1 agrees at 8 bases. Germline V CDR1 and CDR2: SGHNT, YYREEE (reference sequence). Trimming took 4 bases from V and 4 from J; bases not matched to a gene: 5. The CDR3 has 14 amino acids. The CDR3 region is CASSPQGASDTQYF. CDR3 nucleotide sequence: TGTGCCAGCAGCCCCCAGGGGGCCTCAGATACGCAGTATTTT.

The rearrangement links TRBV6-1 to TRBJ2-3, with 11 nucleotides matching TRBD1. CDR3 length: 14 amino acids. Losses at the gene ends were 7 bases for V and 6 bases for J; bases not matched to a gene: 6. Germline V gene sequence: CDR1 MNHNS, CDR2 SASEGT. In DNA form, the CDR3 reads TGTGCCAGCATTCGGGACAGGGGGTCGGATACGCAGTATTTT. The encoded protein is CASIRDRGSDTQYF.

This clone came up a few times. The chain employs TRBV4-3 and TRBJ1-1; D gene ambiguous. The germline V gene has CDR1 LGHNA and CDR2 YSLEER. Deletions cut 0 bases from V and 5 bases from J, with 10 bases between. There are 14 residues in the CDR3. DNA of the CDR3: TGCGCCAGCAGCCAAGAAACGAGAGGAACTGAAGCTTTCTTT. Its translation: CASSQETRGTEAFF.

The rearrangement uses TRBV7-3 and TRBJ2-2; D is ambiguous. The CDR3 is made up of 12 amino acids. Trimming took off 5 bases at V and 6 bases at J, with 7 bases between the two ends. From germline, CDR1 is SGHTA and CDR2 FQGTGA. CDR3: CASSRNPGELFF. DNA for the CDR3: TGTGCCAGCAGCCGTAACCCCGGGGAGCTGTTTTTT.